A selection of T cell receptor beta chains follows, all from one sample in a study of blood T cell repertoires in COVID-19. Only in-frame clones appear in the TCRdb table, and some are missing; sequencing was by immunoSEQ multiplex PCR. The data contain about 50,000 clones, roughly nine tenths of them singletons. Specimen: peripheral blood. Receptors were obtained from an elderly woman with acute or convalescent COVID-19. Both conserved end residues are part of each CDR3. A D gene is named only where the DNA matches it firmly. A row's size may be missing; if present it is once, few, many or a size class.

abundance	j_gene	d_gene	v_gene	CDR3nt	CDR3aa
NA	TRBJ2-3	NA	TRBV28	TGTGCCAGCAGTGCCCCTCAGCGGGGCACAGATACGCAGTATTTT	CASSAPQRGTDTQYF
NA	TRBJ1-2	NA	TRBV19	TGTGCCAGTAGTCGGGCAGCAAGGGGCACTTTGGACTACACCTTC	CASSRAARGTLDYTF
NA	TRBJ2-5	NA	TRBV6-6	TGTGCCAGCAGCCCGGGACTCGAAGAGACCCAGTACTTC	CASSPGLEETQYF
NA	TRBJ1-1	TRBD1	TRBV30	TGTGCCTGGAGTCTTTCCAGGGGGGCTGAAGCTTTCTTT	CAWSLSRGAEAFF
NA	TRBJ2-3	NA	TRBV5-5	TGTGCCAGCGTGCTGGGGGCAGGGTGGACAGATACGCAGTATTTT	CASVLGAGWTDTQYF
NA	TRBJ2-5	TRBD1	TRBV4-1	TGCGCCAGCAGCCAGACAGGGGGCGAGAAGACCCAGTACTTC	CASSQTGGEKTQYF
few	TRBJ2-2	NA	TRBV2	TGTGCCAGCGGGACTGGGGCCACCGGGGAGCTGTTTTTT	CASGTGATGELFF
NA	TRBJ2-3	TRBD2	TRBV28	TGTGCCAGCAGTTTAGGACTAGCGGTCGGCACAGATACGCAGTATTTT	CASSLGLAVGTDTQYF
NA	TRBJ2-5	NA	TRBV19	TGTGCCAGTAAGAGTCAAGAGACCCAGTACTTC	CASKSQETQYF
NA	TRBJ2-1	TRBD1	TRBV29-1	TGCAGCGTTGCCCCCGCCGGGACAGCCGCCTTGTATGAGCAGTTCTTC	CSVAPAGTAALYEQFF
NA	TRBJ1-6	NA	TRBV30	TGTGCCTGGAGTGAACTCGGGGGAAATGAATCACCCCTCCACTTT	CAWSELGGNESPLHF
NA	TRBJ2-1	TRBD2	TRBV29-1	TGCAGCGTCCAGCTGAGCGGGGGTTTAAGTGAGCAGTTCTTC	CSVQLSGGLSEQFF
NA	TRBJ1-2	TRBD1	TRBV28	TGTGCCAGCAGACGACCCGGGACAGGGGGAAAGGGCTACACCTTC	CASRRPGTGGKGYTF
NA	TRBJ1-1	NA	TRBV7-6	TGTGCCAGCAGTCCAACAGGTATGAACACTGAAGCTTTCTTT	CASSPTGMNTEAFF
NA	TRBJ2-5	NA	TRBV7-6	TGTGCCAGCAGCTTAGGTACTAGCTGGGCGGAGACCCAGTACTTC	CASSLGTSWAETQYF
NA	TRBJ1-2	NA	TRBV2	TGTGCCAGCAGTGTAGCGGGGCCTAACTATGGCTACACCTTC	CASSVAGPNYGYTF
NA	TRBJ2-5	TRBD2	TRBV11-3	TGTGCCAGCAGCTCAACCGGGGGGGCCCGGGAGACCCAGTACTTC	CASSSTGGARETQYF
NA	TRBJ1-5	NA	TRBV30	TGTGCCTGGAGCGTCCACGGGGGCAATCAGCCCCAGCATTTT	CAWSVHGGNQPQHF
NA	TRBJ2-1	NA	TRBV5-1	TGCGCCAGCAGCTTCGGACAAAGCTCCTACAATGAGCAGTTCTTC	CASSFGQSSYNEQFF
NA	TRBJ1-2	NA	TRBV5-5	TGTGCCAGCAGCCCTCAGACAGAGAACTATGGCTACACCTTC	CASSPQTENYGYTF
NA	TRBJ1-2	TRBD1	TRBV5-5	TGTGCCAGCAGCTTCGGGACAGGGGGTAACTATGGCTACACCTTC	CASSFGTGGNYGYTF
NA	TRBJ2-3	NA	TRBV11-2	TGTGCCAGCAGCCCGAGGGGAGGAATCACAGATACGCAGTATTTT	CASSPRGGITDTQYF
once	TRBJ2-5	NA	TRBV6-5	TGTGCCAGCAGTTACGTCTCGATTGAGCGAGGGGAGACCCAGTACTTC	CASSYVSIERGETQYF
few	TRBJ2-6	TRBD1	TRBV19	TGTGCCAGTAGACCCGGACAGGTATCCTCTGGGGCCAACGTCCTGACTTTC	CASRPGQVSSGANVLTF
NA	TRBJ1-5	NA	TRBV18	TGTGCCAGCTCACCAACCGACAGTGACCCTTACATATCGGCCCAGCATTTT	CASSPTDSDPYISAQHF
NA	TRBJ1-3	TRBD1	TRBV18	TGTGCCAGCTCACCTACGACAGGGTCTGGAAACACCATATATTTT	CASSPTTGSGNTIYF
NA	TRBJ2-5	NA	TRBV7-7	TGTGCCAGCAGCTTAGATGGGGGGAAAGAGACCCAGTACTTC	CASSLDGGKETQYF
NA	TRBJ2-7	TRBD1	TRBV6-5	TGTGCCAGCAGATCGGACAGGGCCGAGCAGTACTTC	CASRSDRAEQYF
NA	TRBJ1-1	TRBD1	TRBV2	TGTGCCAGCAGGCTACAGGGGTACACTGAAGCTTTCTTT	CASRLQGYTEAFF
NA	TRBJ1-2	NA	TRBV19	TGTGCCAGTGGGGCTTTGGAGCTGACCGACTATGGCTACACCTTC	CASGALELTDYGYTF
NA	TRBJ1-1	NA	TRBV29-1	TGCAGCGTCGCGACCCCTGGGAGACAGGACCTCTACACTGAAGCTTTCTTT	CSVATPGRQDLYTEAFF
NA	TRBJ1-3	NA	TRBV4-1	TGCGCCAGCAGCCAACTTCAGGGGTCCGGAAACACCATATATTTT	CASSQLQGSGNTIYF
NA	TRBJ2-3	TRBD1	TRBV19	TGTGCCACTAGTCCCATAGGGGGCGCAGATACGCAGTATTTT	CATSPIGGADTQYF
NA	TRBJ2-3	TRBD2	TRBV10-2	TGCGCCAGCAGCGTTGGGGGGGATCCAGATACGCAGTATTTT	CASSVGGDPDTQYF
NA	TRBJ1-2	TRBD1	TRBV6-5	TGTGCCAGCAGTTACGACAGGGACTCCGGGACCAACTTC	CASSYDRDSGTNF
NA	TRBJ2-5	TRBD1	TRBV5-1	TGCGCCAGCAGCATTACAGGGGGAGAAGAGACCCAGTACTTC	CASSITGGEETQYF
NA	TRBJ1-2	TRBD1	TRBV5-1	TGCGCCAGCAGCTTGGTCGTACGGGACAGGGATAACTATGGCTACACCTTC	CASSLVVRDRDNYGYTF
NA	TRBJ2-5	NA	TRBV5-1	TGCGCCAGCAGACCCGCCGGGGACCAAGAGACCCAGTACTTC	CASRPAGDQETQYF
NA	TRBJ2-3	NA	TRBV27	TGTGCCAGCAGTTTAGAGGGCAGCACAGATACGCAGTATTTT	CASSLEGSTDTQYF
NA	TRBJ1-3	NA	TRBV14	TGTGCCAGCGGGGGGGGATCTGGAAACACCATATATTTT	CASGGGSGNTIYF
NA	TRBJ2-5	NA	TRBV19	TGTGCCAGTAGTATTTGGGGCCCCGGCCAAGAGACCCAGTACTTC	CASSIWGPGQETQYF
NA	TRBJ2-2	NA	TRBV5-1	TGCGCCAGCAGCTTGGGACTAAGCACCGGGGAGCTGTTTTTT	CASSLGLSTGELFF